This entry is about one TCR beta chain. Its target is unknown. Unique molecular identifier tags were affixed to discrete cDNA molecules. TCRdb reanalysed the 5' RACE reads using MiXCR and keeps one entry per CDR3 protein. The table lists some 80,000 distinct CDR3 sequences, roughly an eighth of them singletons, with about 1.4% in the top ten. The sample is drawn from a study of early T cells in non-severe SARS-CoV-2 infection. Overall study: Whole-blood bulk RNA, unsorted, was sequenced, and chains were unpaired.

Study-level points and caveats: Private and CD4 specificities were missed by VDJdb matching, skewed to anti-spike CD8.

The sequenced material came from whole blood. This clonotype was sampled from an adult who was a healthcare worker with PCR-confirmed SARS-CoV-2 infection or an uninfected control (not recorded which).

The CDR3 protein is CASSPFFNSPLHF. DNA of the CDR3: TGTGCCAGCAGCCCCTTCTTTAATTCACCCCTCCACTTT. The chain is built from TRBV7-9 and TRBJ1-6; D is undetermined. V lost 5 bases, J lost 6 bases, and 8 bases lay in between. There are 13 residues in the CDR3. Per germline, CDR1 SEHNR and CDR2 FQNEAQ (reference sequence).